The 4 T cell receptor beta chains below come from one sample, sequenced in a study of T-cell memory formation after mild COVID-19. TCRdb analysed the 5' RACE reads with MiXCR anew, one entry per CDR3 protein. The repertoire holds about 390,000 distinct CDR3 sequences, with more than 15% as singletons. Input material: PBMCs or a T cell subset sorted from them (not recorded which). The receptors were gathered from a man in his late teens or twenties who had mild COVID-19 (a few samples of this study predate the infection). Cell type and time point are not known.

This chain joins TRBV6-5 and TRBJ2-7; perhaps TRBD1 as D (6 bases). The germline CDR1 and CDR2 sequences are MNHEY and SVGAGI. The CDR3 has 13 amino acids. V was cut by 8 bases and J by 5 bases, with 16 bases left in between. The CDR3 DNA follows: TGTGCCAGCGAGCCTTCCCAGGGGAACGAGCAGTACTTC. As protein: CASEPSQGNEQYF.

This clonotype has ten or more counts. The chain couples TRBV7-3 to TRBJ2-2; possibly TRBD1 for D (6 bases). V was trimmed by 5 bases and J by 5 bases, leaving 12 bases between them. Germline values: CDR1 SGHTA, CDR2 FQGTGA. The CDR3 has 14 amino acids. CDR3 DNA: TGTGCCAGCAGCAAGCTCAGGGGAACCGGGGAGCTGTTTTTT. Its protein is CASSKLRGTGELFF.

V and J are TRBV19 and TRBJ2-7; D is uncertain. The CDR3 is made up of 13 amino acids. Trimming stripped 3 bases from V and 6 bases from J, with 12 bases between. In germline, CDR1 is LNHDA, CDR2 SQIVND (reference sequence). The CDR3: CASSIRVYGEQYF. The CDR3 DNA reads TGTGCCAGTAGTATCCGGGTTTACGGCGAGCAGTACTTC.

The sample holds a few counts of this clonotype. V and J are TRBV30 and TRBJ2-5, with D unclear. V dropped 3 bases and J dropped 7 bases, with 21 bases sitting between them. From germline, CDR1 is GTSNPN and CDR2 SVGIG (reference sequence). CDR3 length: 15 amino acids. CDR3 amino acids: CAWSRRSHLSGTQYF. CDR3 in DNA: TGTGCCTGGAGCCGTCGGTCACACCTCTCCGGGACCCAGTACTTC. The full variable domain, in which reference TRBV30 and TRBJ2-5 provide the parts outside the CDR3, is SQTIHQWPATLVQPVGSPLSLECTVEGTSNPNLYWYRQAAGRGLQLLFYSVGIGQISSEVPQNLSASRPQDRQFILSSKKLLLSDSGFYLCAWSRRSHLSGTQYFGPGTRLLVL.